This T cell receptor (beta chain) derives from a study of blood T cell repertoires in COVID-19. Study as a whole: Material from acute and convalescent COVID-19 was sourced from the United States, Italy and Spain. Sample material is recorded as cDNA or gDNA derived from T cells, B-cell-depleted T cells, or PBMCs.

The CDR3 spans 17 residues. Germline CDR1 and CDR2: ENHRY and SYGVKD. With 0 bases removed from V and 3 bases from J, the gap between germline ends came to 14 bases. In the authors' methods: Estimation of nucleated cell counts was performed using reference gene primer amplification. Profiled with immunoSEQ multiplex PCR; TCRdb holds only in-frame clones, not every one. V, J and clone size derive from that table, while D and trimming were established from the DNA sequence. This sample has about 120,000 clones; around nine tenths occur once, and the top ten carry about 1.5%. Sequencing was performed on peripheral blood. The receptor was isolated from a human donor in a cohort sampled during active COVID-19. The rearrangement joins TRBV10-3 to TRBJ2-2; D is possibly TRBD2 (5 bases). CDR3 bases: TGTGCCATCAGTGAGTCCGGGGTATCCAAGTACACCGGGGAGCTGTTTTTT. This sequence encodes CAISESGVSKYTGELFF.